Listed here is a single T cell receptor beta chain. What it binds is unknown. Germline CDR1 and CDR2: DFQATT and SNEGSKA (reference sequence). The CDR3 contains 13 residues. For every donor, one blood sample of approximately 2.6 ml was drawn. Whole blood, unsorted for T cells, was the source of total RNA. The study subjected TCRalpha and TCRbeta cDNA to two nested PCRs of about 17 and 10 cycles. Reprocessing the 5' RACE reads, TCRdb reports a single entry for every CDR3 protein and omits DNA. The table lists a few hundred thousand distinct CDR3 sequences. The data stem from a study of monozygotic twins with inflammatory bowel disease. Study-wide results and caveats: The data offered no way to tell different T cell subtypes apart.

The clonotype originates from a human donor with ulcerative colitis or Crohn's disease, or a healthy co-twin of an affected twin (not recorded which). V usage is TRBV20-1 and J usage is TRBJ2-1; the TCRdb call, TRBD2, lacks DNA for checking. The sequenced material came from blood. This chain's CDR3 is CSAPGLAVNEQFF.